This entry features one T cell receptor beta chain sequence. The antigen is not known. The method was immunoSEQ multiplex PCR; TCRdb's version includes in-frame clones alone and lacks a portion of them. The data hold 100,000 to 150,000 clones, with around 83% observed a single time. Some second doses came at about 4 weeks and others at about 12 weeks; these were pooled. The source of the sample is a study of T cell responses to AZD1222 COVID-19 vaccine. Overall study results and limits: Repertoires were collected only later (after the peak T cell response had occurred). An increase in Spike-specific TCR breadth and depth was observed after two AZD1222 doses.

The germline CDR1 and CDR2 sequences are KGHSH and LQKENI. The V end lost 6 bases, the J end lost 2 bases, and 11 bases lay between the germline ends. The CDR3 contains 14 residues. The chain couples TRBV18 to TRBJ1-3; no definite D call. This receptor was taken from an adult who received the AZD1222 COVID-19 vaccine. The sample was peripheral blood, taken 28 days after the second AZD1222 dose. The CDR3 coding sequence is TGTGCCAGCTCTACACCCGGGGCTGGAAACACCATATATTTT. Protein product: CASSTPGAGNTIYF.